The following is a TCR beta chain sequence with its context. Its specificity is unknown. This sample was taken from a study of shared clonotypes between healthy human individuals. Study information: Three plates each covered CD4 naive and memory; CD8 naive two, CD8 memory one. Broader study findings: Roughly 4.7% was the fraction of naive CD4 clonotypes found shared across several donors.

CD4+ cell separation produced CD45RA+ naive and CD45RA-negative memory subsets. How the authors handled the data: ImmunoSEQ junction-only sequences lacked quality scores, so their filtering differed. TCRdb keeps only in-frame clones here, not all; method: immunoSEQ multiplex PCR. Clonal size and the V and J genes are those of that table, whereas D and trimming came from the DNA. The data contain 150,000 to 200,000 clones, approximately 61% of them seen just once; the ten biggest clones take up about 10%. Sequenced material: memory CD4+ T cells sorted from blood. Stated subset: CD45RA-negative fraction. This TCR came from a man aged 30 to 45 in good health.

CDR3 bases: TGTGCCACCAGCAGAGGGACTAGTTCCTCCGGGGAGCTGTTTTTT. It encodes CATSRGTSSSGELFF. The V call is TRBV15, the J call TRBJ2-2; 7 positions match TRBD2. J gave up 6 bases and V 1 base, and 5 bases lay outside the gene matches. The germline CDR1 and CDR2 sequences are LNHNV and YYDKDF (reference sequence). This CDR3 comprises 15 residues. The whole variable domain, filled in from reference TRBV15 and TRBJ2-2, reads DAMVIQNPRYQVTQFGKPVTLSCSQTLNHNVMYWYQQKSSQAPKLLFHYYDKDFNNEADTPDNFQSRRPNTSFCFLDIRSPGLGDTAMYLCATSRGTSSSGELFFGEGSRLTVL.